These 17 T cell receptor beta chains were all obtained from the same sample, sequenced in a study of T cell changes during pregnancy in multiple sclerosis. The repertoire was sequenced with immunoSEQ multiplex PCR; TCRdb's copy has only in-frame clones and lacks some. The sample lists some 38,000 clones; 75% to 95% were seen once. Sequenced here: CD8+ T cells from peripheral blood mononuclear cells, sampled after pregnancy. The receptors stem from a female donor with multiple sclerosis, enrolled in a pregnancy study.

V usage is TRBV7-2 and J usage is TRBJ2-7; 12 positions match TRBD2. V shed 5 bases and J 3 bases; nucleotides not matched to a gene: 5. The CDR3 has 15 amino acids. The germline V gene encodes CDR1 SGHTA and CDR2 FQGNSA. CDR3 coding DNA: TGTGCCAGCAGCAACGGACTAGCGGGGAACTACGAGCAGTACTTC. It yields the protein CASSNGLAGNYEQYF.

The CDR3 nucleotides read TGTGCCAGCAGCAGCCGGACTAGCCTCTACACAGATACGCAGTATTTT. Its protein product is CASSSRTSLYTDTQYF. The V call is TRBV7-9, the J call TRBJ2-3; 8 nucleotides line up with TRBD2. This CDR3 has 16 amino acids. The V segment lost 5 bases and the J segment 2 bases; nucleotides outside the gene matches: 9. In germline, CDR1 is SEHNR, CDR2 FQNEAQ (reference sequence). The complete variable domain, with remaining parts taken from reference TRBV7-9 and TRBJ2-3, reads DTGVSQNPRHKITKRGQNVTFRCDPISEHNRLYWYRQTLGQGPEFLTYFQNEAQLEKSRLLSDRFSAERPKGSFSTLEIQRTEQGDSAMYLCASSSRTSLYTDTQYFGPGTRLTVL.

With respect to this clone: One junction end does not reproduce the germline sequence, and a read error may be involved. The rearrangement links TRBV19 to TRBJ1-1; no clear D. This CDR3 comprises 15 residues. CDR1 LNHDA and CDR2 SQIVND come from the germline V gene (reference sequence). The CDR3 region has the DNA TGTGCCAGTAGACTAGGAGGCTTGGGGAACCCTGAAGCTTTCTTT. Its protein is CASRLGGLGNPEAFF.

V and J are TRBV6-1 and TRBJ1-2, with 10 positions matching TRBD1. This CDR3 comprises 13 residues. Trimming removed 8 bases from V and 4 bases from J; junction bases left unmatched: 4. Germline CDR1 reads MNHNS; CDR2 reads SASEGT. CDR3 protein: CASGDRGFYGYTF. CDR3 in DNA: TGTGCCAGCGGGGACAGGGGTTTCTATGGCTACACCTTC.

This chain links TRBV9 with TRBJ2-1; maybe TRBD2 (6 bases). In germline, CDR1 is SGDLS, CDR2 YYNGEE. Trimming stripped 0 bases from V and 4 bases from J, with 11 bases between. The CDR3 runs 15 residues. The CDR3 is CASSVDGSVYNEQFF. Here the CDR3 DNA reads TGTGCCAGCAGCGTAGACGGGAGTGTTTACAATGAGCAGTTCTTC. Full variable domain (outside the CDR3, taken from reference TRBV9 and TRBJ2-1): DSGVTQTPKHLITATGQRVTLRCSPRSGDLSVYWYQQSLDQGLQFLIQYYNGEERAKGNILERFSAQQFPDLHSELNLSSLELGDSALYFCASSVDGSVYNEQFFGPGTRLTVL.

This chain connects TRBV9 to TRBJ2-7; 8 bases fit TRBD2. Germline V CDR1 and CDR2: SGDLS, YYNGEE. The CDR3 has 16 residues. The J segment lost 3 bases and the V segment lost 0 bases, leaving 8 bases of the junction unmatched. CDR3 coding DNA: TGTGCCAGCAGCGTAGGGTCGGGAGGGGGGTTCTACGAGCAGTACTTC. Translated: CASSVGSGGGFYEQYF.

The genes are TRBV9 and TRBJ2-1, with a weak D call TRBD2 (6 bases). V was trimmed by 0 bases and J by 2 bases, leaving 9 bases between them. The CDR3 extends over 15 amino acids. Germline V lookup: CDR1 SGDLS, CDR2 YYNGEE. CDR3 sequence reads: CASSVGRTTYNEQFF. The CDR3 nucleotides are TGTGCCAGCAGCGTAGGTAGGACTACCTACAATGAGCAGTTCTTC.

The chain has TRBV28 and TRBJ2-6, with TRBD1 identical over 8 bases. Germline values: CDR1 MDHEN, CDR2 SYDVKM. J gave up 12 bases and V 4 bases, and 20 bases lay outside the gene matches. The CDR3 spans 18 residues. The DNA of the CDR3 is TGTGCCAGCAGTTCCCCTCTCCGGACAGGGTGGGCGGGTGGCGTCCTGACTTTC. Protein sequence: CASSSPLRTGWAGGVLTF.

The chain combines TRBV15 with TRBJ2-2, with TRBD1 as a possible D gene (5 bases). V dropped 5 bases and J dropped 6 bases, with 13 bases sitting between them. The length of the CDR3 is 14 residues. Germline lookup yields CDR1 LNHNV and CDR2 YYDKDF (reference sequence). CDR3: CATSYGLGAGELFF. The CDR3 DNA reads TGTGCCACCAGCTATGGTTTAGGGGCCGGGGAGCTGTTTTTT. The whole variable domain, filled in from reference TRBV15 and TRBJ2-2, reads DAMVIQNPRYQVTQFGKPVTLSCSQTLNHNVMYWYQQKSSQAPKLLFHYYDKDFNNEADTPDNFQSRRPNTSFCFLDIRSPGLGDTAMYLCATSYGLGAGELFFGEGSRLTVL.

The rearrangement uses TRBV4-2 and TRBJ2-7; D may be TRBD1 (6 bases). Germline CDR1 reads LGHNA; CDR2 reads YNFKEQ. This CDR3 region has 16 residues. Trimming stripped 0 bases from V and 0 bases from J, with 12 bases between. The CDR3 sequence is CASSQEDRSSSYEQYF. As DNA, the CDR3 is TGTGCCAGCAGCCAAGAGGACAGATCAAGCTCCTACGAGCAGTACTTC.

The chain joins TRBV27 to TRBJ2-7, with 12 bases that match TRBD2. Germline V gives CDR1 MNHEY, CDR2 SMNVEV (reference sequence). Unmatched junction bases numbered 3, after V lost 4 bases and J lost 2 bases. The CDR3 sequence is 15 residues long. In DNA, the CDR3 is TGTGCCAGCAGTTCGCGACTAGCGGGAGCCTACGAGCAGTACTTC. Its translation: CASSSRLAGAYEQYF.

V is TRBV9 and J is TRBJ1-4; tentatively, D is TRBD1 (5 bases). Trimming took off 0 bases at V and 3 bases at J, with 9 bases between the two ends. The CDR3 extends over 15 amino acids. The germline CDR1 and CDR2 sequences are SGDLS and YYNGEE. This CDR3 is CASSVAGGSNEKLFF. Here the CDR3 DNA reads TGTGCCAGCAGCGTAGCCGGGGGATCTAATGAAAAACTGTTTTTT.

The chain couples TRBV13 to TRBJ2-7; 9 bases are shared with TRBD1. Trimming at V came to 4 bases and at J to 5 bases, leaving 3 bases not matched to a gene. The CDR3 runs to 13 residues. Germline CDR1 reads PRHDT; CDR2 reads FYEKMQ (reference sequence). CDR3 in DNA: TGTGCCAGCAGCTCCGGGACAGGGAACGAGCAGTACTTC. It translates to CASSSGTGNEQYF.

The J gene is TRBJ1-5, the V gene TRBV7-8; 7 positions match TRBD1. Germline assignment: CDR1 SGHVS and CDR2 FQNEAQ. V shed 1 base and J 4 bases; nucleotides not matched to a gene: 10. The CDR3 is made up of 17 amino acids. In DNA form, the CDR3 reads TGTGCCAGCAGCTTAGGGGGAGAGGGGGCAAGAAATCAGCCCCAGCATTTT. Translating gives CASSLGGEGARNQPQHF. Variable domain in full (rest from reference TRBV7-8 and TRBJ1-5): GAGVSQSPRYKVAKRGQDVALRCDPISGHVSLFWYQQALGQGPEFLTYFQNEAQLDKSGLPSDRFFAERPEGSVSTLKIQRTQQEDSAVYLCASSLGGEGARNQPQHFGDGTRLSIL.

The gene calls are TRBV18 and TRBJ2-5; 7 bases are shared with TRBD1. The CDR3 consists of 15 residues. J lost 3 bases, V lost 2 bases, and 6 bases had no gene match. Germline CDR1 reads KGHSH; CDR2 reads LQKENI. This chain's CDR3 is CASSPTTGLEETQYF. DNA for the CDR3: TGTGCCAGCTCACCAACGACAGGGTTGGAAGAGACCCAGTACTTC.

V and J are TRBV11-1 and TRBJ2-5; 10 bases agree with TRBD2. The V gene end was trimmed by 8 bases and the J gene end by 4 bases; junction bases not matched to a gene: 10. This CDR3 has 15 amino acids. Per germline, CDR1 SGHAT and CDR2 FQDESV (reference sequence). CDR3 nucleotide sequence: TGTGCCAGCGAACCCGGGACTAGCGTACGAGAGACCCAGTACTTC. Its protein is CASEPGTSVRETQYF.

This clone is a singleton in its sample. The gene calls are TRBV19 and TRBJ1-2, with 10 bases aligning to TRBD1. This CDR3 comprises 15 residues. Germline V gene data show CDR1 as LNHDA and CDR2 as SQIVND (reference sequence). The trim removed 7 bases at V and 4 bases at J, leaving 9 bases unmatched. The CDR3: CASITGTGEPYGYTF. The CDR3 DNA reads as TGTGCCAGTATCACCGGGACAGGGGAACCCTATGGCTACACCTTC.